One sample yielded the 13 T cell receptor beta chains listed below, sequenced in a study of PD-1 blockade in classical Hodgkin lymphoma (dated by TCRdb to about 2020). The sample's time point, from its label and the paper: newly diagnosed, previously untreated cHL patient sample. CD4+ T cells were purified from thawed PBMCs by magnetic negative selection with a Miltenyi CD4+ T cell isolation kit. Libraries were built with the immunoSEQ multiplex PCR assay. TCRdb took over this immuneACCESS table, retaining in-frame rearrangements with V and J assigned. Such tables are incomplete; in checked studies, under half of the missing clones stem from an unresolved V gene, and the remainder is unexplained. A total of about 14,000 clones appear in this sample, roughly 86% of them only once. The top ten hold 0.84% of the sample. The sequencing input was CD4+ T cells from blood. The receptors originated from a human donor with classical Hodgkin lymphoma.

The chain joins TRBV27 to TRBJ1-5, with D possibly TRBD1 on 6 matching bases. V lost 3 bases and J lost 4, with 13 bases in between. The germline CDR1 and CDR2 sequences are MNHEY and SMNVEV (reference sequence). The CDR3 spans 15 residues. DNA of the CDR3: TGTGCCAGCAGTTTGGGGGGGCCGGGGAATCAGCCCCAGCATTTT. This translates into CASSLGGPGNQPQHF.

The chain recombines TRBV2 with TRBJ1-4; a weak D match, TRBD1 (5 bases). The CDR3 spans 15 residues. V lost 6 bases, J lost 8 bases, and 19 bases lay in between. Germline-derived CDR1 and CDR2 are SNHLY and FYNNEI. Here the CDR3 DNA reads TGTGCCAGCAGGGCTTCAGGGACCTCTGGCGAAAAACTGTTTTTT. As protein: CASRASGTSGEKLFF.

The chain links TRBV9 to TRBJ2-3; D ambiguous. V was shortened by 3 bases and J by 6 bases, with 8 bases between the two germline ends. This CDR3 has 12 residues. Germline CDR1 SGDLS, CDR2 YYNGEE. The CDR3: CASSGPTDTQYF. The CDR3 DNA reads TGTGCCAGCAGCGGCCCCACGGATACGCAGTATTTT.

The genes are TRBV28 and TRBJ2-1, with TRBD2 identical over 10 bases. Germline-derived CDR1 and CDR2 are MDHEN and SYDVKM. V lost 5 bases, J lost 2 bases, and 3 bases stayed unmatched. This CDR3 comprises 15 residues. The CDR3 DNA reads TGTGCCAGCAGTCCTACTAGCGGGACCTACAATGAGCAGTTCTTC. This gives the protein CASSPTSGTYNEQFF.

V and J are TRBV5-5 and TRBJ2-5; D unclear. The J call could be wrong; TRBJ2-7 is a better fit for the DNA end. The CDR3 spans 14 residues. From germline, CDR1 is SGHKS and CDR2 YYEKEE (reference sequence). CDR3 amino acids: CASSLARSRYEQYF. The CDR3 DNA follows: TGTGCCAGCAGCTTGGCTAGGTCTCGGTACGAGCAGTACTTC.

The chain carries TRBV2 and TRBJ2-7, with D possibly matching TRBD2 (5 bases). The CDR3 spans 14 residues. In germline, CDR1 is SNHLY, CDR2 FYNNEI. V lost 3 bases to trimming and J lost 3 bases, with 12 bases between them. CDR3 protein: CASSDGGSLYEQYF. The DNA for the CDR3 is TGTGCCAGCAGTGACGGAGGCTCTCTCTACGAGCAGTACTTC.

As for this clone: Within the sample, other DNA sequences also encode this same CDR3. The rearrangement uses TRBV7-2 and TRBJ2-5; D possibly corresponds to TRBD2 (6 bases). Germline assignment: CDR1 SGHTA and CDR2 FQGNSA. Between the trimmed V and J ends, which lost 3 bases and 5 bases, there was a span of 13 bases. The CDR3 contains 14 residues. CDR3 nucleotides: TGTGCCAGCAGCTTGGCGGGACGGGGTGAGACCCAGTACTTC. Translated, it gives CASSLAGRGETQYF.

V and J are TRBV7-8 and TRBJ2-3, with unresolved D. Trimming removed 3 bases from V and 0 bases from J, with 13 bases in between. The CDR3 length is 16 residues. Germline CDR1 is SGHVS and CDR2 is FQNEAQ. The CDR3 here is CASSFLAATSTDTQYF. The CDR3 DNA sequence: TGTGCCAGCAGCTTCTTGGCGGCGACTAGCACAGATACGCAGTATTTT. The full variable domain, rest sourced from reference TRBV7-8 and TRBJ2-3, is GAGVSQSPRYKVAKRGQDVALRCDPISGHVSLFWYQQALGQGPEFLTYFQNEAQLDKSGLPSDRFFAERPEGSVSTLKIQRTQQEDSAVYLCASSFLAATSTDTQYFGPGTRLTVL.

The rearrangement uses TRBV21-1 and TRBJ1-1. TRBV21-1 is a documented pseudogene. The CDR3 totals 15 residues. The CDR3 bases are TGTGCCAGCAGCAAAGTCAGGGAGGTTCACACTGAAGCTTTCTTT. It encodes CASSKVREVHTEAFF.

The V and J genes are TRBV18 and TRBJ1-1; no clear D. V dropped 2 bases and J dropped 5 bases, with 6 bases sitting between them. CDR1 is KGHSH and CDR2 is LQKENI in the germline V gene. CDR3 size: 12 residues. The CDR3 region is CASSPLGTEAFF. The CDR3 DNA reads as TGTGCCAGCTCACCATTGGGGACTGAAGCTTTCTTT.

This chain joins TRBV6-1 and TRBJ1-2, with D perhaps TRBD1 (6 bases). Germline CDR1 and CDR2: MNHNS and SASEGT. The CDR3 loop spans 14 amino acids. V was trimmed by 2 bases and J by 7 bases, leaving 14 bases between them. The CDR3 protein is CASSENSGAGGYTF. The CDR3 DNA reads as TGTGCCAGCAGTGAAAATTCAGGGGCCGGTGGCTACACCTTC.

The rearrangement joins TRBV9 to TRBJ1-2; D uncertain. Germline V gives CDR1 SGDLS, CDR2 YYNGEE. The CDR3 loop spans 15 amino acids. V lost 0 bases to trimming and J lost 4 bases, with 13 bases between them. This CDR3 reads CASSVEPSSGYGYTF. As DNA, the CDR3 is TGTGCCAGCAGCGTAGAGCCCAGTTCTGGCTATGGCTACACCTTC.

The gene calls are TRBV10-3 and TRBJ2-1; D is uncertain. The ends were cut back, 2 bases at V and 8 bases at J, with 13 bases in the middle. The CDR3 has 14 amino acids. CDR1 ENHRY and CDR2 SYGVKD come from the germline V gene. CDR3 region: CAISEEFGSYEQFF. Here the CDR3 DNA reads TGTGCCATCAGTGAGGAATTCGGTAGCTATGAGCAGTTCTTC.